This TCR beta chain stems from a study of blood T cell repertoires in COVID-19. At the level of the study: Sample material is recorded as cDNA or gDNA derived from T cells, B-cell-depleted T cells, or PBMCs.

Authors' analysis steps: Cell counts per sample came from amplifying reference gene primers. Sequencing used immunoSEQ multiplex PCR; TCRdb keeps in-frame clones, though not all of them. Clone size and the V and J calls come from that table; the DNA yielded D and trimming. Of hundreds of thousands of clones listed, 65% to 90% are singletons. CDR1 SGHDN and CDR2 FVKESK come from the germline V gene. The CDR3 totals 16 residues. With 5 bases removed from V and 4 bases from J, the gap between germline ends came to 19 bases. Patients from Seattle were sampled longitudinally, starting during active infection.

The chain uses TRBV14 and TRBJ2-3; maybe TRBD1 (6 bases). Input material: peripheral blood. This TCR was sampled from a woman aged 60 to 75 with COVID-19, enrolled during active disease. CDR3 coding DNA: TGTGCCAGCAGCGTGGGCGCTAGGGCAGGGGCAGATACGCAGTATTTT. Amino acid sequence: CASSVGARAGADTQYF.